One TCR beta chain is described in this entry. This clone occurred a few times. Its antigen specificity is not known. Nothing much larger sits one base from this clone, and base qualities are not available. This sample was taken from a study of beta chain features in type 1 diabetes (dated by TCRdb to between 2017 and 2018). About the study as a whole: Mean age, gender distribution, total cell number and subset yield were not different between patients and healthy donors. A total of 107,917,701 sorted cells were examined across all samples, and the number of cells per subset was strongly correlated with RNA yield. In the study, TCRB repertoires of sorted circulating CD4+ T cell subsets from recently diagnosed type 1 diabetes patients were compared with those of matched healthy donors. Naive and central memory subsets were obtained from all 28 donors, but regulatory and stem cell-like memory subsets were isolated from only 8 patients and roughly eight healthy donors. Findings and caveats that apply to the study as a whole: At VDJ recombination sites, patients with type 1 diabetes made fewer insertions and deleted more nucleotides, a pattern implying thymic rearrangement abnormalities. The naive, central memory and regulatory TCRB repertoires appeared to resemble one another more closely among patients than among healthy donors. Because cDNA was sequenced instead of genomic DNA, highly expressing activated cells could be over-represented, though the groups showed no difference in activation or CD3 levels. Shorter templates might be favored by PCR, yet because patient and control samples were amplified and corrected together, any such skew would affect both groups equally. Type 1 diabetes patients showed a moderate but significant shortening of TCRB CDR3 length in all four CD4+ subsets. HLA sub-analyses involved small numbers of individuals, so any influence of HLA type on TCRB rearrangement remained unresolved.

The entire isolated RNA was reverse transcribed using the High Capacity cDNA Reverse Transcription Kit, and thus expressed TCRB transcripts were sequenced. Deep immunoSEQ sequencing was performed on naive, central memory and regulatory T cell samples, with an average of about 3.57 million total reads per sample. Sorted cells were lysed in RLT buffer and RNA was extracted with DNase-treated RNeasy Micro or Mini kits, depending on cell number. To prevent cross-contamination, each cell subset was processed individually, whereas patient and healthy donor samples were processed jointly. The immunoSEQ multiplex PCR was used to amplify TCRB sequences from cDNA, yielding 87-bp fragments that span the CDR3 region. Sequencing of the amplicons was performed on the Illumina HiSeq platform. In the authors' own workflow: Synthetic template baselines were used to correct PCR bias computationally, reads within Hamming distance 2 were collapsed together, and singletons that could not be merged were discarded. Reads were aligned to IMGT to assign V, D and J genes, CDR3 length, and insertions or deletions at six rearrangement sites. Clonotype counts were normalized to sorted cell number within each subset before computing true diversity and Gini coefficients with the tcR R package. Repertoire sharing was quantified using the overlap coefficient calculated on TCRB nucleotide sequences. Out-of-frame TCRB sequences from naive cells were analyzed to stand in for the pre-selection repertoire. TCRdb re-hosts the immuneACCESS table, in-frame sequences only. Its copies lack some clones; in the studies checked, an unresolved V gene accounts for under half of them, and the cause for the rest is not known. V and J calls and clone size follow that table, whereas D and trimming were derived from the DNA. The sample table shows 500,000 to 800,000 clones, and over 10% are seen once. Jointly, the top ten make up 0.095% to 0.15% of the sample.

Each donor gave one peripheral blood draw, averaging approximately 120 mL, which was collected into heparinised tubes. A BD FACSAria II and a panel including CD45RO, CCR7, CD25, CD127, CD95 and CD27 were used to sort naive, central memory, regulatory and stem cell-like memory CD4+ T cells. A purity above 98% was achieved for all sorted populations. Right away, PBMCs were isolated by Lymphoprep density gradient centrifugation and were stained directly, with no culture step. To minimize batch effects, samples were stained and sorted in pairs, one healthy donor with one patient per experiment. The germline V gene sets CDR1 to SQVTM and CDR2 to ANQGSEA. Trimming takes 7 bases from V and 2 bases from J, and the germline ends sit 12 bases apart. The CDR3 contains 13 residues, cysteine and phenylalanine counted. The read is trimmed to its CDR3 DNA, 39 bases read in frame from base 1.

The sequencing input was naive CD4+ T cells from blood. Read against the paper, the sample's cell subset or site label means: true naive CD4+ T cells. The sequence joins TRBV29-1 to TRBJ1-5; TRBD1 is possibly the D segment (5 matching bases). This TCR derives from a man between 25 and 39 years old with type 1 diabetes. The nucleotides are TGCAGCGCCGCGGGGGATCGCAATCAGCCCCAGCATTTT. The translation is CSAAGDRNQPQHF.